Sequencing of this T cell receptor (beta chain) was carried out in a study of T cell repertoires in cytomegalovirus infection. Study-level background: Use of recently identified HLA-C-restricted and well-studied HLA-B-restricted CMV epitopes was part of the study.

Details on this clonotype: Its specificity is not known.

With V trimmed by 2 bases and J by 2 bases, 1 base remained unmatched. Germline lookup yields CDR1 MGHRA and CDR2 YSYEKL. The CDR3 runs 14 residues. TCRdb reprocessed the reads with MiXCR, giving one entry per CDR3 protein. Of around 570,000 distinct CDR3 sequences listed, approximately 40% are singletons. Whole-study findings and limits: Carriers of CMV plus the relevant HLA were identified by cumulative public TCR beta family frequency.

The chain has TRBV4-1 and TRBJ2-7; TRBD2 agrees at 9 bases. The origin of this receptor is a human donor in good health (CMV status not recorded). Some clones in this sample may be carry-over from other donors' samples. Here the sequenced sample was cultured PBMCs, taken from culture after CMV antigen stimulation. This CDR3 is CASSQIAGAYEQYF. CDR3 coding DNA: TGCGCCAGCAGCCAAATAGCGGGGGCCTACGAGCAGTACTTC.